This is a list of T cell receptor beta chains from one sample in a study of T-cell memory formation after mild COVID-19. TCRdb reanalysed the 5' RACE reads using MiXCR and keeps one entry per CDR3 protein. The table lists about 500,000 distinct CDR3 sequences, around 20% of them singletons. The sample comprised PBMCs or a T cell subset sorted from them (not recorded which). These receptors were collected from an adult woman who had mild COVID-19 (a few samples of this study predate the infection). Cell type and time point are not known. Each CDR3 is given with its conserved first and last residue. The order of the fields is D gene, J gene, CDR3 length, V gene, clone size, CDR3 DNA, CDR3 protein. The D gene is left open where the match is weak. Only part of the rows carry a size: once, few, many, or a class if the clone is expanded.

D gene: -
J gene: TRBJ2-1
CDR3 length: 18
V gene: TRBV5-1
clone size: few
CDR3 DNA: TGCGCCAGCAGCCGGGCTGGAGGCGGGGATCGTTCCTACAATGAGCAGTTCTTC
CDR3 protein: CASSRAGGGDRSYNEQFF

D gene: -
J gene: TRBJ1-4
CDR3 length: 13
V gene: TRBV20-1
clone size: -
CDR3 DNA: TGCAGTGCGCCCCAGGGAGCTAATGAAAAACTGTTTTTT
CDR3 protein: CSAPQGANEKLFF

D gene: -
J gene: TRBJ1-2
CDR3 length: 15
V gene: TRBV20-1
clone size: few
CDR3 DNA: TGCAGTGCTAGAGTTATGGTCTGGGAGGACTCTGGCTACACCTTC
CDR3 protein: CSARVMVWEDSGYTF

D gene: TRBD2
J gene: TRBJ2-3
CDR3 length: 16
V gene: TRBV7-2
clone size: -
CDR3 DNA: TGTGCCAGCAGCCCGAGACTAGCGGCGAGCACAGATACGCAGTATTTT
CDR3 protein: CASSPRLAASTDTQYF

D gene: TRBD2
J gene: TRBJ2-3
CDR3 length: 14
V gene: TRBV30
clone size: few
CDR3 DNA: TGTGCCTGGAATCCGCGGGGGACTACAGATACGCAGTATTTT
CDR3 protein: CAWNPRGTTDTQYF

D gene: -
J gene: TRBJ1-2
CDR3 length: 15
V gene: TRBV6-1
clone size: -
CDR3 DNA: TGTGCCAGCAGTGTGTCTTCGCTTCACAGAGGTGGCTACACCTTC
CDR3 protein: CASSVSSLHRGGYTF

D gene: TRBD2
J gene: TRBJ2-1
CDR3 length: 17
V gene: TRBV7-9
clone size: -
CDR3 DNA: TGTGCCAGCAGCCGGACAAATACCGGGACTAGCGGGAGACAGGGGTTCTTC
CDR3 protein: CASSRTNTGTSGRQGFF

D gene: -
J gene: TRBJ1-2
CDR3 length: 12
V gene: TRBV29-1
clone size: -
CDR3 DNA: TGCAGCGTTGCTGGGGGCGAATATGGCTACACCTTC
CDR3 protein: CSVAGGEYGYTF

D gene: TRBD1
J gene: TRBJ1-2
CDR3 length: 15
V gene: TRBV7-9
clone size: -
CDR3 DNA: TGTGCCAGCAGCTCTACGGGACAGGGAAACTATGGCTACACCTTC
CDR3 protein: CASSSTGQGNYGYTF

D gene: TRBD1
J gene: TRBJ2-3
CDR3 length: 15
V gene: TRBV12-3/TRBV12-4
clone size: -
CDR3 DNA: TGTGCCAGCAGTTTATGGACAGGGGGTCCAGATACGCAGTATTTT
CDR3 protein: CASSLWTGGPDTQYF

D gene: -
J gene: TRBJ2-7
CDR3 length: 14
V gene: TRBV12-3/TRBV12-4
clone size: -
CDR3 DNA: TGTGCCAGCAGTTTATCGGGGGCGGCCGAGGAGCAGTACTTC
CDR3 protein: CASSLSGAAEEQYF

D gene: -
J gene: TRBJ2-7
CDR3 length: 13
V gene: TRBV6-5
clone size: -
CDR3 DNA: TGTGCCAGCAGTTCTCCGACTAGGTACGAGCAGTACTTC
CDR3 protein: CASSSPTRYEQYF

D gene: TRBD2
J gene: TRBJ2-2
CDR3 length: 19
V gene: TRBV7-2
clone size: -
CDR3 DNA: TGTGCCAGCAGTCCAATAGCCGGGACTAGCGGGAGAAACCCCGGGGAGCTGTTTTTT
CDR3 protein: CASSPIAGTSGRNPGELFF

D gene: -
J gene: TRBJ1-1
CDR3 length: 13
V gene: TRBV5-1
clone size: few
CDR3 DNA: TGCGCCAGCAGCTTGAGGGCAGGGGACAATGTTTTCTTT
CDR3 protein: CASSLRAGDNVFF

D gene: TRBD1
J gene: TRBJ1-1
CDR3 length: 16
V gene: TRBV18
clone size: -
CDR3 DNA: TGTGCCAGCTCAACCGGACAGGGAGCCTTGAACACTGAAGCTTTCTTT
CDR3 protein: CASSTGQGALNTEAFF

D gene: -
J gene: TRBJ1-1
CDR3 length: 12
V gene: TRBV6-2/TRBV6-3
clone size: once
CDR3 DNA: TGTGCCAGCAAGGTTTCCAACACTGAAGCTTTCTTT
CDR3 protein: CASKVSNTEAFF

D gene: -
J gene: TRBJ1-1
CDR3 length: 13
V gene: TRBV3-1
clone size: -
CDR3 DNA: TGTGCCAGCAGCCAATCTGACGTCGGCGAAGCTTTCTTT
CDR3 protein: CASSQSDVGEAFF

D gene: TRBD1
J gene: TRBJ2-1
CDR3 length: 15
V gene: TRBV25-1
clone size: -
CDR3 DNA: TGTGCCAGCAGTTCCGGGACAGGGAGTTTCAATGAGCAGTTCTTC
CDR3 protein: CASSSGTGSFNEQFF

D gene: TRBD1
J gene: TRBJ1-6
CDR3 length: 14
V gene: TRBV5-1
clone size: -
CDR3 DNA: TGCGCCAGCACCTCCGGACAGGGTAATTCACCCCTCCACTTT
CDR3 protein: CASTSGQGNSPLHF

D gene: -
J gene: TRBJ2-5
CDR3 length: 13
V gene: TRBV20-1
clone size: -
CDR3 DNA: TGCAGTGCTAGAGACCCAGGGGAAGAGACCCAGTACTTC
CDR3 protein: CSARDPGEETQYF

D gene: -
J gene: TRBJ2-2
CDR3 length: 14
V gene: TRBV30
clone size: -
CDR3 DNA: TGTGCCTGGAGTGGGGGAGCCTTACGCGGGGAGCTGTTTTTT
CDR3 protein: CAWSGGALRGELFF

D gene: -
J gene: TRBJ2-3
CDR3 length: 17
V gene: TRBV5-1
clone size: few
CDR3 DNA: TGCGCCAGCAGCTTGGGGACATTGGCCCGAAAGCCCCATACGCAGTATTTT
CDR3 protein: CASSLGTLARKPHTQYF

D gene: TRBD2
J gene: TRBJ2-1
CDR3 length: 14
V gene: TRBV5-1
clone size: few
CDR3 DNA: TGCGCCAGCAGCCCGGGACTAGCCCTCGAAACATGGTTCTTC
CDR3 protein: CASSPGLALETWFF

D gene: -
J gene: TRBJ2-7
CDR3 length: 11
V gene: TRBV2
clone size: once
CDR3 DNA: TGTGCCAGCATGAACGGCTACGAGCAGTACTTC
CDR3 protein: CASMNGYEQYF

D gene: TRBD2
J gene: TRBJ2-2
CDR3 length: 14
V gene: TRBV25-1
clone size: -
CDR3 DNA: TGTGCCAGCGGGACTATCGGGGGGACCGGGGAGCTGTTTTTT
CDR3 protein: CASGTIGGTGELFF

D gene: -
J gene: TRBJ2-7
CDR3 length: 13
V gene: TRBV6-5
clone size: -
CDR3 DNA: TGTGCCAGCATCTCAGCGGGTACTGGCGAGCAGTACTTC
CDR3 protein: CASISAGTGEQYF

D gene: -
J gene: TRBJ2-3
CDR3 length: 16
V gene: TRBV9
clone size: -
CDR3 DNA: TGTGCCAGCAGCGTAGGATGGGGGGATCGCACAGATACGCAGTATTTT
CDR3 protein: CASSVGWGDRTDTQYF

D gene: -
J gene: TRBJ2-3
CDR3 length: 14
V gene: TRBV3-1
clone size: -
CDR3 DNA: TGTGCCAGCAGCCAAGAAGTGGCCGCAGATACGCAGTATTTT
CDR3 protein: CASSQEVAADTQYF

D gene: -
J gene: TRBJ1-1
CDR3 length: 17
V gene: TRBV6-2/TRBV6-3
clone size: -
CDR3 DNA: TGTGCCAGCAGTTACTCACCACAAGAAGGCCTGAACACTGAAGCTTTCTTT
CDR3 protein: CASSYSPQEGLNTEAFF

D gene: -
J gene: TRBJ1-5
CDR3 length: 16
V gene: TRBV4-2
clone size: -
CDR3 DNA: TGTGCCAGCAGCCAAGAGCAGGACGGACCCAATCAGCCCCAGCATTTT
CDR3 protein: CASSQEQDGPNQPQHF

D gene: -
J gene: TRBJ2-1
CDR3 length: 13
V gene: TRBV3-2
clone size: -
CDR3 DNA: TGTGCCAGCAGCCGGAAAACAAGGAATGAGCAGTTCTTC
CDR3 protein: CASSRKTRNEQFF

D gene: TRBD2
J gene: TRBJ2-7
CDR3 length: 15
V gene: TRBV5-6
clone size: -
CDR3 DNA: TGTGCCAGCAGCTGGGACTCTAGCGGGATCTACGAGCAGTACTTC
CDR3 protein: CASSWDSSGIYEQYF

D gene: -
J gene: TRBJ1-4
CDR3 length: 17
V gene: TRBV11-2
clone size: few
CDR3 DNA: TGTGCCAGCAGCTTAGATGGCAGTCTGGGTTTGTACGAAAAACTGTTTTTT
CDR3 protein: CASSLDGSLGLYEKLFF

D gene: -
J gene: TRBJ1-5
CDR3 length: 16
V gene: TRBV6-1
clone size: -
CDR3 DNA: TGTGCCAGCTCTCTCGGGCACGATCGCTGGGATCAGCCCCAGCATTTT
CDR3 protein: CASSLGHDRWDQPQHF

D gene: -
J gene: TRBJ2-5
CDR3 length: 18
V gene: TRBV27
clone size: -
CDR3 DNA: TGTGCCAGCAGTTTAGGCCGGGGCAGAGCGCGCTTCCAAGAGACCCAGTACTTC
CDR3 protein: CASSLGRGRARFQETQYF

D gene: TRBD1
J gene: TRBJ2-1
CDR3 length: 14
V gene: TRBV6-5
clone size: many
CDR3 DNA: TGTGCCAGCAGTTATGGGACAGCCTACAATGAGCAGTTCTTC
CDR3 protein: CASSYGTAYNEQFF

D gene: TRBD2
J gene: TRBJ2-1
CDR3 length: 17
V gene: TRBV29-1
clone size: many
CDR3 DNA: TGCAGCGTTGAAACCGCCGAAGAGACTAGCGGAATGAATGAGCAGTTCTTC
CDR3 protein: CSVETAEETSGMNEQFF

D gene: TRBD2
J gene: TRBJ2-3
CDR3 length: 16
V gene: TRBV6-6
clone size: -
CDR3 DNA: TGTGCCAGCAGTTCCTTGGGACTAGATAGCACAGATACGCAGTATTTT
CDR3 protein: CASSSLGLDSTDTQYF

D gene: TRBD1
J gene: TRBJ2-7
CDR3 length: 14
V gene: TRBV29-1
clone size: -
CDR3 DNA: TGCAGCGTTGAAGGCACCGGGACAGGCAGGGAGCAGTACTTC
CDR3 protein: CSVEGTGTGREQYF

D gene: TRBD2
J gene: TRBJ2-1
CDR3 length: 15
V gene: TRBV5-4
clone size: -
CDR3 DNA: TGTGCCAGCAGCTTGGACGGCGGGAGCGCTAATGAGCAGTTCTTC
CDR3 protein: CASSLDGGSANEQFF

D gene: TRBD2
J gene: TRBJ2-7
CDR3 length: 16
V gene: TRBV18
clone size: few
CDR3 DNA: TGTGCCAGCTCACCAGGGACTAGCGGGACCGACTACGAGCAGTACTTC
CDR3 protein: CASSPGTSGTDYEQYF

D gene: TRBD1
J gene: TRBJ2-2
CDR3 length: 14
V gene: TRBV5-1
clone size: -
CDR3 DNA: TGCGCCAGCCGCACGACAGGGGCCACCGGGGAGCTGTTTTTT
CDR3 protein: CASRTTGATGELFF

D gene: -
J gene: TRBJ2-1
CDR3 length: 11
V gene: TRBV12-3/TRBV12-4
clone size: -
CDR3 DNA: TGTGCCACCCACTGGGGAGAGGAGCAGTTCTTC
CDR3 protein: CATHWGEEQFF

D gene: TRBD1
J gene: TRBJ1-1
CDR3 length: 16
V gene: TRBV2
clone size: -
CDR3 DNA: TGTGCCAGCAGCCTGGACAGGGAGGGGCGGAACACTGAAGCTTTCTTT
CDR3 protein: CASSLDREGRNTEAFF

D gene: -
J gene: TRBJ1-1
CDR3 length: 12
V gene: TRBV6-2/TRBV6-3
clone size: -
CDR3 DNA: TGTGCCAGCAGTCAGTCCAGGGAGAAAGCTTTCTTT
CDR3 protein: CASSQSREKAFF

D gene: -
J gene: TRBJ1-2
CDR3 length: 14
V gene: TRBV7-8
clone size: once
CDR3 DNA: TGTGCCAGCAGCTTAGAGGCCCCCCGATTTGGCTACACCTTC
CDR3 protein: CASSLEAPRFGYTF

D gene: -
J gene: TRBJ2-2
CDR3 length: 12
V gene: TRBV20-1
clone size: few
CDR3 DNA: TGCAGTGCGAGACAGAACACCGGGGAGCTGTTTTTT
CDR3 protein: CSARQNTGELFF

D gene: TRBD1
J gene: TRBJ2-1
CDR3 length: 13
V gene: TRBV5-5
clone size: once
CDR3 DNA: TGTGCCAGCAGCTGGGGGACAGCCGCTGAGCAGTTCTTC
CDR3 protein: CASSWGTAAEQFF

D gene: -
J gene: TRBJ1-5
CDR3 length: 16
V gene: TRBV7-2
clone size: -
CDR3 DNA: TGTGCCAGCAGCCTCAGGGACCCCACGGGCGATCAGCCCCAGCATTTT
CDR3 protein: CASSLRDPTGDQPQHF

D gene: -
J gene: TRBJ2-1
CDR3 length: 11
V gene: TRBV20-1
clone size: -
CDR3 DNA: TGCAGTGCTATACTCTACAATGAGCAGTTCTTC
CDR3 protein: CSAILYNEQFF

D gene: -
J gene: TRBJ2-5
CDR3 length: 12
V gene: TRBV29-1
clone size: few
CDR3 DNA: TGCAGCGTGGGGGCCCACGGGGAGACCCAGTACTTC
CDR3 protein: CSVGAHGETQYF

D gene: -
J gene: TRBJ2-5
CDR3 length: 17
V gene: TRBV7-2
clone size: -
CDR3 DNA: TGTGCCAGCAGCTCGCAACCCTGGACCTTACCAAGAGAGACCCAGTACTTC
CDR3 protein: CASSSQPWTLPRETQYF

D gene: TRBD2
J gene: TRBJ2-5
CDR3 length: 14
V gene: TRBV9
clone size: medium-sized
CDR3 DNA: TGTGCCAGCAGCGTAGCGGGGGGGCAAGAGACCCAGTACTTC
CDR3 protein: CASSVAGGQETQYF

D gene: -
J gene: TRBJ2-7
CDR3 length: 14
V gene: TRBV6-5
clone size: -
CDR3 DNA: TGTGCCAGCATGGCAGGGCAAAGCTCCTACGAGCAGTACTTC
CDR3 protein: CASMAGQSSYEQYF

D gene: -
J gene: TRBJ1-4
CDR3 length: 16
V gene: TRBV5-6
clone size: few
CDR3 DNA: TGTGCCAGCTCCGAGTCGTCGACCCGGGGTAGTGAAAAACTGTTTTTT
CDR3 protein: CASSESSTRGSEKLFF